This T cell receptor beta chain was profiled in a study of immune reconstitution after stem cell transplant in scleroderma. The CDR3 is made up of 16 amino acids. V was shortened by 0 bases and J by 8 bases, with 15 bases between the two germline ends. Germline V gene data show CDR1 as SGHRS and CDR2 as YFSETQ. TCRdb reanalysed the RT-PCR reads using MiXCR and keeps one entry per CDR3 protein. The sample carries about 1,900 distinct CDR3 sequences, approximately 12% recorded once. By frequency in the sample, this clonotype is medium-sized (0.01 to 0.1%). The material was obtained before or after autologous hematopoietic stem cell transplantation (not recorded which). The V call is TRBV5-1, the J call TRBJ1-6; D perhaps matches TRBD1 (5 bases). This TCR was recovered from a female donor with systemic sclerosis. This CDR3 reads CASSLDGGRAHSPLHF. The CDR3, as DNA: TGCGCCAGCAGCTTGGATGGTGGCAGGGCCCATTCACCCCTCCACTTT.